The 6 T cell receptor beta chains reported below all come from one sample, sequenced in a study of blood T cells in healthy people across ages. Then a second PCR, running roughly 7 to 12 cycles, was carried out with a sample-barcoded 5' primer and a J-beta primer mix. TCRdb re-called the 5' RACE reads with MiXCR, one entry per CDR3 protein. Of about 640,000 distinct CDR3 sequences detected, less than 35% appear once; the ten largest clones hold 15% to 18%. The specimen was blood. The receptor set was obtained from a woman of 80 years or more in good health.

The V and J genes are TRBV9 and TRBJ2-1; the D is unclear. This CDR3 contains 12 residues. The V end was cut by 4 bases, the J end by 8 bases, with 10 bases between. CDR1 is SGDLS and CDR2 is YYNGEE in the germline V gene. CDR3 loop: CASSTADDEQFF. The CDR3 nucleotides read TGTGCCAGCAGCACTGCAGACGATGAGCAGTTCTTC.

The V call is TRBV6-6, the J call TRBJ2-5; either TRBD1 or TRBD2 may supply D (5 bases each). Per the germline V gene, CDR1 is MNHNY and CDR2 is SVGAGI (reference sequence). The CDR3 spans 13 residues. Trimming shortened V by 7 bases and J by 11 bases, and 20 bases separated the two germline ends. The CDR3 DNA follows: TGTGCCAGCAAGTGGGACCCCTCCAATGAGCAGTACTTC. Protein product: CASKWDPSNEQYF.

As for this clonotype: Germline is not matched at one junction end, which may reflect a read error. The chain uses TRBV12-3 or TRBV12-4 and TRBJ2-3; tentative D call: TRBD1 (6 bases). The CDR3 is made up of 15 amino acids. DNA of the CDR3: TGTGCCAGCAGTTTAGCATTAGGGGGAGCAGATATGCAGTATTTT. The encoded protein is CASSLALGGADMQYF.

This clonotype was seen only once. The rearrangement links TRBV14 to TRBJ2-7; the match to TRBD2 covers 12 bases. Matching the DNA end better, TRBJ2-5 makes the J call doubtful. CDR3 size: 15 residues. Germline V gene lookup returns CDR1 SGHDN and CDR2 FVKESK. CDR3 DNA sequence: TGTGCCAGCAGCCAGAGGACTAGCGGGGAAGAGACCCAGTACTTC. Protein product: CASSQRTSGEETQYF.

This clonotype was seen at least ten times. The chain employs TRBV12-3 or TRBV12-4 and TRBJ2-1, with 10 bases that match TRBD2. Losses at the gene ends were 6 bases for V and 7 bases for J; bases not matched to a gene: 12. This CDR3 has 16 residues. Written as DNA, the CDR3 is TGTGCCAGCAGATCCCTCCGAGCGGGGGGGCTTAATGAGCAGTTCTTC. Translated: CASRSLRAGGLNEQFF.

This clonotype was counted between two and nine times. This rearrangement joins TRBV29-1 to TRBJ1-2; TRBD1 matches at 10 bases. The CDR3 runs 14 residues. The J segment lost 6 bases and the V segment lost 3 bases, leaving 7 bases of the junction unmatched. CDR1 and CDR2 from the germline V gene are SQVTM and ANQGSEA. CDR3 protein: CSVDARGQGNGYTF. The CDR3 region has the DNA TGCAGCGTTGACGCCCGGGGACAGGGGAATGGCTACACCTTC.